The 9 T cell receptor beta chains below were found in one sample sequenced in a study of cytomegalovirus exposure and HLA in healthy donors. PCR was performed using 60 Vbeta and 13 Jbeta primers. Here immunoSEQ multiplex PCR was the method, and the copy in TCRdb shows in-frame clones only, minus some. There are 150,000 to 200,000 clones in the sample; around 75% occur only once, and 3.1% lies in the top ten. The sample was PBMCs. The receptors stem from a male donor in good health and CMV-seronegative.

The V call is TRBV15, the J call TRBJ2-6; D not resolved. With 0 bases removed from V and 2 bases from J, the gap between germline ends came to 8 bases. This CDR3 has 16 residues. CDR1 is LNHNV, CDR2 YYDKDF, per germline (reference sequence). CDR3 coding DNA: TGTGCCACCAGCAGAGATTCTGTCCCTGGGGCCAACGTCCTGACTTTC. Translation gives CATSRDSVPGANVLTF.

In its sample, this clone was seen once. V is TRBV27 and J is TRBJ2-1, with 9 nucleotides matching TRBD1. Germline lookup yields CDR1 MNHEY and CDR2 SMNVEV (reference sequence). The CDR3 loop spans 20 amino acids. Losses at the gene ends were 5 bases for V and 5 bases for J; bases not matched to a gene: 22. The CDR3, as DNA: TGTGCCAGCAGTCCCGATGGGATACGATTTACAGGGGGCCAAGACAATGAGCAGTTCTTC. Amino acids: CASSPDGIRFTGGQDNEQFF.

This clone appeared a single time. The chain employs TRBV15 and TRBJ2-5; 7 positions match TRBD1. Per germline, CDR1 LNHNV and CDR2 YYDKDF (reference sequence). V lost 5 bases, J lost 5 bases, and 8 bases stayed unmatched. The CDR3 loop spans 14 amino acids. The CDR3, as DNA: TGTGCCACCAGCTCCCGGGACAGAAGGGAGACCCAGTACTTC. Translating gives CATSSRDRRETQYF.

The V gene is TRBV5-1, the J gene TRBJ1-5; no clear D gene. This CDR3 spans 15 amino acids. V lost 4 bases, J lost 6 bases, and 17 bases lay in between. Per germline, CDR1 SGHRS and CDR2 YFSETQ. The CDR3 DNA sequence: TGCGCCAGCAGCACGGGGAGCGGTCGGGGTCAGCCCCAGCATTTT. The encoded protein is CASSTGSGRGQPQHF.

This rearrangement joins TRBV7-2 to TRBJ2-7; 8 bases line up with TRBD2. The V gene end was trimmed by 4 bases and the J gene end by 7 bases; junction bases not matched to a gene: 6. The germline CDR1 and CDR2 sequences are SGHTA and FQGNSA. The length of the CDR3 is 13 residues. The CDR3 DNA sequence: TGTGCCAGCAGCTCGGGAGGGAGAGGGGAGCAGTACTTC. Translated, it gives CASSSGGRGEQYF.

The rearrangement uses TRBV7-2 and TRBJ1-2, with D tentatively TRBD1 (5 bases). Per germline, CDR1 SGHTA and CDR2 FQGNSA. The CDR3 runs 15 residues. The V end lost 0 bases, the J end lost 4 bases, and 12 bases lay between the germline ends. The CDR3 is CASSLAREMGYGYTF. DNA of the CDR3: TGTGCCAGCAGCTTAGCCAGGGAAATGGGCTATGGCTACACCTTC.

The chain links TRBV29-1 to TRBJ2-1; TRBD2 matches 11 bases. There are 14 residues in the CDR3. Germline CDR1 is SQVTM and CDR2 is ANQGSEA. V lost 6 bases, J lost 4 bases, and 5 bases stayed unmatched. The CDR3 nucleotides are TGCAGCGTAGTAGCGGGAGGGCCTTACAATGAGCAGTTCTTC. Protein product: CSVVAGGPYNEQFF.

V usage is TRBV29-1 and J usage is TRBJ2-7; D perhaps matches TRBD1 (6 bases). CDR3 length equals 11 residues. Germline assignment: CDR1 SQVTM and CDR2 ANQGSEA. The V end lost 0 bases, the J end lost 11 bases, and 11 bases lay between the germline ends. The CDR3 here is CSVEERTGKYF. The DNA for the CDR3 is TGCAGCGTTGAAGAGCGAACAGGGAAGTACTTC.

This clone was seen just once. The rearrangement links TRBV6-5 to TRBJ2-1; the match to TRBD1 covers 11 bases. This CDR3 has 14 residues. V was pared by 2 bases and J by 8 bases, with 2 bases of the junction left unmatched. CDR1 is MNHEY and CDR2 is SVGAGI in the germline V gene. The CDR3 bases are TGTGCCAGCAGTTACGAGGACAGGGGGCATGAGCAGTTCTTC. It encodes CASSYEDRGHEQFF.